This T cell receptor (beta chain) was retrieved from a study of blood T cell repertoires in COVID-19. Background on the study: Sample material is recorded as cDNA or gDNA derived from T cells, B-cell-depleted T cells, or PBMCs.

Per the study methods: Amplifying reference gene primers gave estimates of nucleated cell counts. Using immunoSEQ multiplex PCR, the repertoire was profiled, and TCRdb retains in-frame clones only, with some absent. D and trimming were read from the DNA, whereas the V and J calls and clone size are those reported in that table. The profile shows fewer than 200,000 clones, 80% of them singletons. The sample comprised peripheral blood. This TCR was recovered from a man aged 55 to 70 with acute or convalescent COVID-19.

DNA for the CDR3: TGTGTCAGAAGCTTCACTAGCGGCCCCTACAATGAGCAGTTCTTC. Protein sequence: CVRSFTSGPYNEQFF. This chain links TRBV7-5 with TRBJ2-1; the listed D gene, TRBD2, was not tested against the DNA. TRBV7-5 is termed a pseudogene. There are 15 residues in the CDR3.